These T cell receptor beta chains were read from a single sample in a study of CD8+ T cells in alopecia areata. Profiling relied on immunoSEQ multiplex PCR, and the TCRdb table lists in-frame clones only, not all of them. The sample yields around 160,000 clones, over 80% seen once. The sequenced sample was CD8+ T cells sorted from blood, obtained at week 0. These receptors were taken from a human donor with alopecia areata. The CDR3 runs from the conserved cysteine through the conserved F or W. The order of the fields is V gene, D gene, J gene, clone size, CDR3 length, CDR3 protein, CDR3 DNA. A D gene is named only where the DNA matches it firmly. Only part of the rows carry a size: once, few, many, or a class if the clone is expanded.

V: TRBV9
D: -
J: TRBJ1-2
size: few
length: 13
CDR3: CASSVGGVHGYTF
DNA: TGTGCCAGCAGCGTAGGAGGGGTCCATGGCTACACCTTC

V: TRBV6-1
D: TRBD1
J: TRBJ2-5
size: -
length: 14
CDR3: CASSYGQGQETQYF
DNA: TGTGCCAGCAGCTATGGACAGGGTCAGGAGACCCAGTACTTC

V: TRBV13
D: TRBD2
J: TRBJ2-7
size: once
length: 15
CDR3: CASSSYGTRDPEQYF
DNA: TGTGCCAGCAGCTCCTACGGGACTAGGGATCCCGAGCAGTACTTC

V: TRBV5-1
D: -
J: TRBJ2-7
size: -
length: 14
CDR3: CASSLGGEINEQYF
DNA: TGCGCCAGCAGCTTAGGAGGGGAGATCAACGAGCAGTACTTC

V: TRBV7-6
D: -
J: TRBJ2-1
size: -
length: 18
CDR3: CASSLAKRGGSSYNEQFF
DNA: TGTGCCAGCAGCTTAGCGAAGAGAGGGGGGAGCTCCTACAATGAGCAGTTCTTC

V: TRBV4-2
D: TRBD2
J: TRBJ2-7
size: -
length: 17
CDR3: CASSQETLAGSSYEQYF
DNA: TGTGCCAGCAGCCAAGAGACACTAGCGGGGAGCTCCTACGAGCAGTACTTC

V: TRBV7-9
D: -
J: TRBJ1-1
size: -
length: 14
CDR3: CASSQGGPNTEAFF
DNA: TGTGCCAGCAGCCAAGGGGGACCGAACACTGAAGCTTTCTTT

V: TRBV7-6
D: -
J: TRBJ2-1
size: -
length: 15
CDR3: CASSSREGEYNEQFF
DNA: TGTGCCAGCAGCTCCCGTGAGGGGGAGTACAATGAGCAGTTCTTC

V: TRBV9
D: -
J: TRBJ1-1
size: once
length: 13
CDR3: CASSVEIGTEAFF
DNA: TGTGCCAGCAGCGTAGAGATTGGCACTGAAGCTTTCTTT

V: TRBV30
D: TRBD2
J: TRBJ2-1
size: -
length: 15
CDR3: CAWRELAGGPNEQFF
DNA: TGTGCCTGGAGGGAACTAGCGGGGGGGCCAAATGAGCAGTTCTTC

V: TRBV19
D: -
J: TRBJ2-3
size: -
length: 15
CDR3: CASSIGPGSTDTQYF
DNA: TGTGCCAGTAGTATAGGACCAGGGAGCACAGATACGCAGTATTTT

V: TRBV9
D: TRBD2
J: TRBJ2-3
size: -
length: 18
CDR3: CASSVKATSGSYLDTQYF
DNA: TGTGCCAGCAGCGTAAAGGCGACTAGCGGGAGTTATCTAGATACGCAGTATTTT

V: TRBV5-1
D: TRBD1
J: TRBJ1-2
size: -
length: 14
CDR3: CASSFGQGAGGYTF
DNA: TGCGCCAGCAGCTTTGGACAGGGGGCCGGAGGCTACACCTTC

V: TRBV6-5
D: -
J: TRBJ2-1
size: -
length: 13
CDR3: CASSYSMGNEQFF
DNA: TGTGCCAGCAGTTACTCGATGGGGAATGAGCAGTTCTTC

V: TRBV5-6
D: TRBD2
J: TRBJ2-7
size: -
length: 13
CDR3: CASSMTSGDEQYF
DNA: TGTGCCAGCAGCATGACTAGCGGGGACGAGCAGTACTTC

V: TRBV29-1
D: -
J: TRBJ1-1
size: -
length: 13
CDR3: CSVHSGGSTEAFF
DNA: TGCAGCGTTCATAGCGGCGGGTCCACTGAAGCTTTCTTT

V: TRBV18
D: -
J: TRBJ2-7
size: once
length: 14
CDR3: CASSPPWGNYEQYF
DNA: TGTGCCAGCTCACCACCGTGGGGGAACTACGAGCAGTACTTC

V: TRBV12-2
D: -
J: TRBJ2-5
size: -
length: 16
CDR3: CASRPPRRRESETQYF
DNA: TGTGCAAGTCGCCCTCCCCGGCGGCGGGAGTCGGAGACCCAGTACTTC

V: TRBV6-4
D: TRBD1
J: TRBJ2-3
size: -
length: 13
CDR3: CASSDSPGTGIYF
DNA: TGTGCCAGCAGTGACTCACCCGGGACAGGAATCTATTTT

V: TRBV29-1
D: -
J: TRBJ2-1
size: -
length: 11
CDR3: CSVAGSNEQFF
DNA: TGCAGCGTTGCAGGGTCCAATGAGCAGTTCTTC

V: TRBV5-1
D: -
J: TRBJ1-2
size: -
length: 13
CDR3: CASSLVPEDGYTF
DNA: TGCGCCAGCAGCTTGGTCCCGGAGGATGGCTACACCTTC

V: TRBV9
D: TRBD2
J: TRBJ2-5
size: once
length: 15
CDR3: CASSVAIAGLETQYF
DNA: TGTGCCAGCAGCGTAGCGATAGCGGGGCTAGAGACCCAGTACTTC

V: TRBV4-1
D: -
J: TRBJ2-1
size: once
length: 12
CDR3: CASSQVGGEQFF
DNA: TGCGCCAGCAGCCAAGTGGGCGGGGAGCAGTTCTTC

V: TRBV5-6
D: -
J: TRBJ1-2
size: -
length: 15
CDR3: CASSPSGDLNYGYTF
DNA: TGTGCCAGCAGCCCCTCAGGTGATCTTAACTATGGCTACACCTTC

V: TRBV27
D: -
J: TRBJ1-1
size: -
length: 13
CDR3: CATRTGMNTEAFF
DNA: TGTGCCACCCGCACAGGGATGAACACTGAAGCTTTCTTT

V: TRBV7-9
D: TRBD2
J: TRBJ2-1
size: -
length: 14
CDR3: CASNQAGNYNEQFF
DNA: TGTGCCAGCAATCAAGCGGGAAACTACAATGAGCAGTTCTTC

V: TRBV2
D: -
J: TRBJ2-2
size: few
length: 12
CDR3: CASSGTSGELFF
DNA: TGTGCCAGCAGTGGTACTAGCGGGGAGCTGTTTTTT

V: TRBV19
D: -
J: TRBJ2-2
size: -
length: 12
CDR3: CASSTSTGELFF
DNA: TGTGCCAGTAGTACCTCCACCGGGGAGCTGTTTTTT

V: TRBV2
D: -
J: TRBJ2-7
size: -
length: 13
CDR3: CASSGGGLYEQYF
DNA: TGTGCCAGCAGTGGAGGGGGACTGTACGAGCAGTACTTC

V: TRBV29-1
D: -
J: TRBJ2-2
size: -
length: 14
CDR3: CSVEDHSGPGELFF
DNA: TGCAGCGTTGAAGATCACTCAGGGCCCGGGGAGCTGTTTTTT

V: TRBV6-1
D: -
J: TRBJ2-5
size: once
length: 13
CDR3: CASSEVEGETQYF
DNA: TGTGCCAGCAGTGAAGTTGAGGGAGAGACCCAGTACTTC

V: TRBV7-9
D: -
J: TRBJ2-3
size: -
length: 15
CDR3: CASSSPGTWGDTQYF
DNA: TGTGCCAGCAGCTCACCCGGGACTTGGGGTGATACGCAGTATTTT

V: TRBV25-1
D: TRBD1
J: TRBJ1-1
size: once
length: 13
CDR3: CASSDRGLTEAFF
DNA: TGTGCCAGCTCTGACAGGGGGTTGACTGAAGCTTTCTTT

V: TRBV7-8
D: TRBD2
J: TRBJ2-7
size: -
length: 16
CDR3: CASSPRTSGRKDEQYF
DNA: TGTGCCAGCAGCCCCCGGACTAGCGGGAGAAAGGACGAGCAGTACTTC

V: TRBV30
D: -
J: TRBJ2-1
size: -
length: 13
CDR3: CAWSVLGQDEQFF
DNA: TGTGCCTGGAGTGTCCTGGGGCAGGATGAGCAGTTCTTC

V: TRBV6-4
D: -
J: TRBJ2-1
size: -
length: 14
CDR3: CASSDSDSYNEQFF
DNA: TGTGCCAGCAGTGACTCCGACTCTTACAATGAGCAGTTCTTC

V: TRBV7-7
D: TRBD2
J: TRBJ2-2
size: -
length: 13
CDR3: CASSSGGTGELFF
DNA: TGTGCCAGCAGCTCCGGGGGGACCGGGGAGCTGTTTTTT

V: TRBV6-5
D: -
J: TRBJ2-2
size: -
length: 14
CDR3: CASSYSRGPGELFF
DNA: TGTGCCAGCAGTTACTCGCGGGGCCCCGGGGAGCTGTTTTTT